These 5 T cell receptor beta chains share one sample of origin, sequenced in a study of T cells in Graves' hyperthyroidism and ophthalmopathy. Researchers amplified the TCR beta CDR3 regions from RNA transcripts. First-round RT-PCR with HTBI primers amplified the TCR CDR3 region. Using its own MiXCR run on the multiplex PCR reads, TCRdb lists one record per CDR3 protein. The sample includes about 520,000 distinct CDR3 sequences, less than 25% of them seen just once. Sequencing used blood. The source is a young man with Graves' hyperthyroidism.

This chain joins TRBV13 and TRBJ1-2, with D tentatively TRBD1 (5 bases). CDR1 is PRHDT and CDR2 is FYEKMQ in the germline V gene (reference sequence). CDR3 size: 17 residues. The V gene lost 7 bases and the J gene lost 0 bases, with 21 bases spanning the gap. This chain's CDR3 is CASTLEGGDSANYGYTF. DNA for the CDR3: TGTGCCAGCACCCTAGAGGGAGGGGACTCGGCTAACTATGGCTACACCTTC.

Many counts were recorded for this clonotype. This chain joins TRBV7-9 and TRBJ2-7; D is perhaps TRBD1 (6 bases). V lost 5 bases to trimming and J lost 2 bases, with 16 bases between them. Germline loops: CDR1 SEHNR, CDR2 FQNEAQ (reference sequence). This CDR3 region has 15 residues. DNA for the CDR3: TGTGCCAGCAGCACCACCCGGACAGTTACCTACGAGCAGTACTTC. Encoded protein: CASSTTRTVTYEQYF.

There are many counts of this clonotype. The chain carries TRBV6-1 and TRBJ2-5, with 7 bases that match TRBD1. The CDR3 runs to 14 residues. V was clipped by 4 bases and J by 5 bases; unmatched bases: 7. Germline assignment: CDR1 MNHNS and CDR2 SASEGT. The DNA of the CDR3 is TGTGCCAGCAGTGCACTAGGGGGCGTGGAGACCCAGTACTTC. Protein: CASSALGGVETQYF.

The sample holds many counts of this clonotype. This chain connects TRBV29-1 to TRBJ1-2; D possibly corresponds to TRBD1 (6 bases). CDR3 length: 11 amino acids. V gave up 4 bases and J gave up 6 bases, with 9 bases separating them. Germline CDR1 reads SQVTM; CDR2 reads ANQGSEA. The CDR3 DNA sequence: TGCAGCGTTGGTCAGGGGAATGGCTACACCTTC. This codes for CSVGQGNGYTF.

Many counts were recorded for this clonotype. The rearrangement joins TRBV11-2 to TRBJ2-5; a weak D match, TRBD2 (5 bases). From germline, CDR1 is SGHAT and CDR2 FQNNGV. CDR3 size: 15 residues. V was pared by 3 bases and J by 4 bases, with 15 bases between. The CDR3 DNA reads TGTGCCAGCAGCTTTTCGGCGGGCCAAGGAGAGACCCAGTACTTC. This encodes CASSFSAGQGETQYF.